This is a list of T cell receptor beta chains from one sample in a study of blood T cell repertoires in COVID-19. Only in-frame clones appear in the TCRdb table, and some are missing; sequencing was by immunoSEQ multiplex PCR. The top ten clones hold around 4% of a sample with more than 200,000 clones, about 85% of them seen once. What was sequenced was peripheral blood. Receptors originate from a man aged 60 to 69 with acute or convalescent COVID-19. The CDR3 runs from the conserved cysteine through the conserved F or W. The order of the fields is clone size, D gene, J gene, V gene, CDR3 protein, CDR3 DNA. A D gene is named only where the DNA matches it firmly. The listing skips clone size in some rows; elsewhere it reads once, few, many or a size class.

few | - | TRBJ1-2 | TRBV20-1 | CSAYRAYGYTF | TGCAGTGCGTACAGGGCCTATGGCTACACCTTC
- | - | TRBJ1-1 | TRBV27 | CASSLRWGGTTEAFF | TGTGCCAGCAGTTTGAGGTGGGGGGGAACCACTGAAGCTTTCTTT
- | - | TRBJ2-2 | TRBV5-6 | CASSLVRQLSANTGELFF | TGTGCCAGCAGCTTGGTACGGCAGTTGAGCGCGAACACCGGGGAGCTGTTTTTT
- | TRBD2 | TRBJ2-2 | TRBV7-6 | CASSRRLAGTGELFF | TGTGCCAGCAGCCGCAGACTAGCGGGGACCGGGGAGCTGTTTTTT
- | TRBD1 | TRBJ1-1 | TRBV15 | CATTGQGVTEAFF | TGTGCCACCACTGGACAGGGGGTCACTGAAGCTTTCTTT
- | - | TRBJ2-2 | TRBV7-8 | CASSSYGAELAGTGELFF | TGTGCCAGCAGTTCCTACGGTGCCGAACTAGCAGGGACCGGGGAGCTGTTTTTT
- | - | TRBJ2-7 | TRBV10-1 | CASSDRYYEQYF | TGCGCCAGCAGTGACAGGTACTACGAGCAGTACTTC
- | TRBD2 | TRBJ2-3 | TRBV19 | CASKASGGDTQYF | TGTGCCAGTAAGGCTAGCGGGGGAGATACGCAGTATTTT
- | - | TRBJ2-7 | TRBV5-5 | CASSRAGTASSYEQYF | TGTGCCAGCAGTCGGGCGGGGACGGCCTCCTCCTACGAGCAGTACTTC
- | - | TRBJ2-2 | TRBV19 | CASRTTEANTGELFF | TGTGCCAGTAGGACCACGGAGGCGAACACCGGGGAGCTGTTTTTT
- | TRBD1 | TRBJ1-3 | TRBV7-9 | CASSLQGAGSGNTIYF | TGTGCCAGCAGCTTACAGGGGGCAGGCTCCGGAAACACCATATATTTT
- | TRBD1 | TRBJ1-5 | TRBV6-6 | CASSYQGAQHF | TGTGCCAGCAGTTACCAGGGGGCCCAGCATTTT
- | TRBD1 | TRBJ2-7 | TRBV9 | CASSTGLGQGYEQYF | TGTGCCAGCAGCACCGGCCTAGGACAGGGCTACGAGCAGTACTTC
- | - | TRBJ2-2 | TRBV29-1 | CSVGDSGFFGELFF | TGCAGCGTAGGGGACTCCGGATTCTTTGGGGAGCTGTTTTTT
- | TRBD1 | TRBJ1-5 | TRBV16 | CASSSNLAGGQPQHF | TGTGCCAGCAGCTCCAATCTGGCAGGGGGTCAGCCCCAGCATTTT
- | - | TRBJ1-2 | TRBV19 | CASSLGGKDYGYTF | TGTGCCAGTAGCCTGGGGGGGAAAGACTATGGCTACACCTTC
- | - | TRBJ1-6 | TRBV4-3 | CASSQDRDYNSPLHF | TGCGCCAGCAGCCAAGATCGGGATTATAATTCACCCCTCCACTTT
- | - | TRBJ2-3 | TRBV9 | CASSVEGVPTDTQYF | TGTGCCAGCAGCGTAGAGGGGGTTCCCACAGATACGCAGTATTTT
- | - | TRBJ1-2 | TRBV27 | CASSSSNSYGYTF | TGTGCCAGCAGTTCATCGAACTCCTATGGCTACACCTTC
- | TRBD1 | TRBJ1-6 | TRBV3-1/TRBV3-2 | CASTRDRHSPLHF | TGTGCCAGCACCCGGGACAGACATTCACCCCTCCACTTT
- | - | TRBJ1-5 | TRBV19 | CASSIEPRSNQPQHF | TGTGCCAGTAGTATAGAACCCAGGAGCAATCAGCCCCAGCATTTT
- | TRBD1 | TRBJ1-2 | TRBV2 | CASSETGESHYGYTF | TGTGCCAGCAGTGAAACAGGGGAGAGTCACTATGGCTACACCTTC
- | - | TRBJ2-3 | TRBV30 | CAWSVAGGNTQYF | TGTGCCTGGAGTGTAGCTGGCGGGAATACGCAGTATTTT
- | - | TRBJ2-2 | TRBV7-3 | CASSSTNTGELFF | TGTGCCAGCAGCTCCACTAACACCGGGGAGCTGTTTTTT
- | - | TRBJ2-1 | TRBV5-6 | CASSLARSSYNEQFF | TGTGCCAGCAGCTTAGCGAGGAGCTCCTACAATGAGCAGTTCTTC
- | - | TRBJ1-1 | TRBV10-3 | CAISEGGVNTEAFF | TGTGCCATCAGTGAGGGGGGGGTGAACACTGAAGCTTTCTTT
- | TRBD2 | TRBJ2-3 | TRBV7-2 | CASSASSGGANTQYF | TGTGCCAGCAGCGCCTCTAGCGGGGGGGCTAATACGCAGTATTTT
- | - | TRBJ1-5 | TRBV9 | CASSVAGDSNQPQHF | TGTGCCAGCAGCGTAGCGGGGGATAGCAATCAGCCCCAGCATTTT
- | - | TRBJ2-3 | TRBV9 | CASSVEGGATNTQYF | TGTGCCAGCAGCGTAGAAGGGGGGGCTACAAATACGCAGTATTTT
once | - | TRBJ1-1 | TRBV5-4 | CASSLAPSGYTEAFF | TGTGCCAGCAGCTTGGCACCTAGCGGTTACACTGAAGCTTTCTTT
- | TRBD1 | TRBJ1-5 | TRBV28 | CASSLLNRGSNQPQHF | TGTGCCAGCAGTTTACTGAACAGGGGCAGCAATCAGCCCCAGCATTTT
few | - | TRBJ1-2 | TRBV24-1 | CATSDGGGYTF | TGTGCCACCAGTGATGGGGGGGGCTACACCTTC
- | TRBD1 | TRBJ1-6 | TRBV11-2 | CASSLAGTGQNSPLHF | TGTGCCAGCAGCTTAGCGGGGACAGGACAAAATTCACCCCTCCACTTT
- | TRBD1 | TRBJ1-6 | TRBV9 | CASSVEETGANSPLHF | TGTGCCAGCAGCGTAGAGGAGACAGGGGCGAACTCACCCCTCCACTTT
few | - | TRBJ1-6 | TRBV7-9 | CASSLISGPLHF | TGTGCCAGCAGCTTAATCAGCGGGCCCCTCCACTTT
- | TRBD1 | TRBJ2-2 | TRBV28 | CASSFGGTGGVTGELFF | TGTGCCAGCAGTTTCGGGGGGACAGGGGGTGTCACCGGGGAGCTGTTTTTT
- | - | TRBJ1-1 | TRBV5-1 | CASSLHQNTEAFF | TGCGCCAGCAGCTTGCATCAGAACACTGAAGCTTTCTTT
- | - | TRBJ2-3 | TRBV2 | CASSDTGTDTQYF | TGTGCCAGCAGTGACACAGGGACAGATACGCAGTATTTT
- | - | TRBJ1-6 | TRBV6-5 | CASTVTVLNSPLHF | TGTGCCAGCACCGTAACAGTCCTAAATTCACCCCTCCACTTT